This T cell receptor beta chain was sequenced in a study of blood T cell repertoires in COVID-19. Study overall: Sites in the United States, Italy and Spain provided acute and convalescent COVID-19 samples.

The CDR3 totals 13 residues. CDR1 and CDR2 (germline): SGHKS, YYEKEE (reference sequence). V lost 10 bases, J lost 3 bases, and 4 bases stayed unmatched. Some clones are missing from TCRdb's copy, which holds only in-frame ones; the method was immunoSEQ multiplex PCR. The sample consists of 53,000 or so clones, about 76% of them appearing once. Sequencing was done on a sample of peripheral blood. The rearrangement uses TRBV5-5 and TRBJ1-1, with TRBD1 identical over 12 bases. This TCR was recovered from a man between 65 and 85 years old with active or convalescent COVID-19. The CDR3 DNA follows: TGTGCCGCTGGGGACAGGGGGCACACTGAAGCTTTCTTT. Its protein is CAAGDRGHTEAFF.